The 21 T cell receptor beta chains listed next were all sequenced from one sample in a study of T-cell reconstitution after alpha-beta-depleted transplantation in children. TCRbeta library construction was performed incorporating unique molecular identifiers. MiXCR, applied by TCRdb to the PCR reads, yields one record per CDR3 protein. The table has 400,000 to 550,000 distinct CDR3 sequences, about 10% seen once. The input for sequencing was PBMCs, taken before TCRalphabeta/CD19-depleted stem cell transplant. The receptors originated from a child aged 2-15 years with inherited bone marrow failure, due to receive a stem cell transplant.

On this clonotype itself: A much larger clone lies a single base off, so this may be a read error. The J gene is TRBJ2-7, the V gene TRBV6-1; 11 bases fit TRBD1. V lost 6 bases, J lost 3 bases, and 4 bases stayed unmatched. Per the germline V gene, CDR1 is MNHNS and CDR2 is SASEGT. The CDR3 extends over 14 amino acids. The CDR3 sequence: CASRPGTGGYEQYF. Written as DNA, the CDR3 is TGTGCCAGCAGACCCGGGACAGGGGGCTACGAGCAGTACTTC.

This clonotype has at least ten counts. The chain couples TRBV20-1 to TRBJ2-7; TRBD2 agrees at 13 bases. Germline V lookup: CDR1 DFQATT, CDR2 SNEGSKA (reference sequence). The CDR3 spans 15 residues. Losses at the gene ends were 3 bases for V and 6 bases for J; bases not matched to a gene: 8. CDR3: CSARVPGLAGFEQYF. As DNA, the CDR3 is TGCAGTGCTAGGGTACCGGGACTAGCGGGATTCGAGCAGTACTTC.

The sample holds many counts of this clonotype. The CDR3 here is CASSHEVTGSQETQYF. CDR3 coding DNA: TGCGCCAGCAGCCATGAAGTGACAGGTAGCCAAGAGACCCAGTACTTC. V and J are TRBV4-3 and TRBJ2-5; maybe TRBD1 (6 bases). The CDR3 contains 16 residues. In germline, CDR1 is LGHNA, CDR2 YSLEER. V shed 3 bases and J shed 1 base, with 15 bases lying between them.

This clonotype was detected many times. Germline is not matched at one junction end, which may reflect a read error. The chain couples TRBV4-1 to TRBJ2-2, with unresolved D. The CDR3 has 15 amino acids. Germline V gives CDR1 MGHRA, CDR2 YSYEKL. As DNA, the CDR3 is TGTGCCAGCAGCCAAGACTCACGACGGACCGGGGAGCTGTTTTTT. Its translation is CASSQDSRRTGELFF.

This clonotype has just a few counts. The rearrangement uses TRBV7-2 and TRBJ2-2, with a weak D call TRBD2 (5 bases). The CDR3 spans 15 residues. Trimming cost V 3 bases and J 4 bases, with 12 bases left between them. Germline-derived CDR1 and CDR2 are SGHTA and FQGNSA. The chain's CDR3 is CASSLRTLSTGELFF. The CDR3 nucleotides read TGTGCCAGCAGCTTGAGGACTTTATCCACCGGGGAGCTGTTTTTT.

The table lists this clonotype with many counts. The CDR3 sequence: CASSQSGGGSYEQYF. CDR3 sequence (DNA): TGCGCCAGCAGCCAATCGGGAGGCGGATCCTACGAGCAGTACTTC. The genes are TRBV4-3 and TRBJ2-7; 7 nucleotides match TRBD2. The junction had 5 bases not matched to a gene; V was cut back by 2 bases and J by 1 base. The CDR3 spans 15 residues. The V gene's germline CDR1 is LGHNA and CDR2 YSLEER.

This clonotype occurred once. Here the CDR3 reads CASSGGLVADTQYF. DNA for the CDR3: TGCGCCAGCAGTGGGGGGCTCGTCGCAGATACGCAGTATTTT. The chain joins TRBV4-1 to TRBJ2-3; D possibly matches TRBD1 or TRBD2 (6 bases each). The V end was cut by 6 bases, the J end by 4 bases, with 14 bases between. Looked up from germline, CDR1 is MGHRA and CDR2 is YSYEKL. The CDR3 is 14 amino acids.

This clonotype was recorded at least ten times. The chain couples TRBV9 to TRBJ2-2; 9 bases agree with TRBD2. The length of the CDR3 is 17 residues. From germline, CDR1 is SGDLS and CDR2 YYNGEE. V shed 1 base, J shed 3 bases, and the junction held 7 bases outside the gene matches. The CDR3, as DNA: TGTGCCAGCAGCGTAAGTATCAGGACTAGCGACACCGGGGAGCTGTTTTTT. Translated: CASSVSIRTSDTGELFF.

The gene calls are TRBV18 and TRBJ2-5; no definite D call. Germline V gene lookup returns CDR1 KGHSH and CDR2 LQKENI. The CDR3 consists of 13 residues. The ends were cut back, 0 bases at V and 5 bases at J, with 7 bases in the middle. CDR3 DNA sequence: TGTGCCAGCTCACCACCAGGTTCTGAGACCCAGTACTTC. Translating it yields CASSPPGSETQYF.

This clonotype was observed at least ten times. V usage is TRBV12-3 or TRBV12-4 and J usage is TRBJ2-5, with no clear D. The CDR3 totals 14 residues. V lost 7 bases and J 0 bases, leaving 12 bases between the germline ends. The CDR3 loop reads CASTTDQYQETQYF. The CDR3 DNA follows: TGTGCCAGCACCACAGACCAGTACCAAGAGACCCAGTACTTC.

The V call is TRBV20-1, the J call TRBJ2-7; TRBD2 matches 8 bases. After removal of 1 base from V and 5 bases from J, the junction contained 13 bases not matched to a gene. Germline CDR1 and CDR2: DFQATT and SNEGSKA (reference sequence). The CDR3 contains 16 residues. The CDR3 sequence is CSARVPTSGRVDEQYF. In DNA form, the CDR3 reads TGCAGTGCTAGAGTACCGACGAGCGGGAGAGTTGACGAGCAGTACTTC.

This clonotype was picked up many times. The chain links TRBV5-1 to TRBJ2-7; D possibly corresponds to TRBD1 (5 bases). V shed 2 bases and J shed 4 bases, with 16 bases lying between them. The CDR3 is made up of 15 amino acids. The germline gives CDR1 SGHRS, CDR2 YFSETQ. The CDR3 nucleotides read TGCGCCAGCAGCTTCCCGCAGGGTGGTACTTACGAGCAGTACTTC. Translated: CASSFPQGGTYEQYF.

On this clonotype: This may be a read error, as it is one base from a much larger clone. The V call is TRBV12-3 or TRBV12-4, the J call TRBJ2-5; 7 nucleotides match TRBD2. CDR3 length: 15 amino acids. The J segment lost 7 bases and the V segment lost 2 bases, leaving 10 bases of the junction unmatched. This CDR3 reads CASSLLAGVGGTQYF. The CDR3 bases are TGTGCCAGCAGTTTACTGGCGGGAGTGGGAGGGACCCAGTACTTC.

Ten or more counts support this clonotype. V gene TRBV2 combines with J gene TRBJ1-1; D remains ambiguous. The CDR3 is 14 residues long. Germline V CDR1 and CDR2: SNHLY, FYNNEI. V was cut by 6 bases and J by 4 bases, with 15 bases left in between. The CDR3 DNA reads TGTGCCAGCAGCGTCGCGGGTCAGCTCACTGAAGCTTTCTTT. It yields the protein CASSVAGQLTEAFF.

In its sample, this clonotype was seen many times. J is TRBJ2-7 and V is TRBV7-9; D assignment may be TRBD1 or TRBD2 (5 bases each). V was pared by 4 bases and J by 1 base, with 11 bases between. CDR3 size: 14 residues. Looked up from germline, CDR1 is SEHNR and CDR2 is FQNEAQ (reference sequence). The chain's CDR3 is CASSWETASYEQYF. The CDR3, as DNA: TGTGCCAGCAGCTGGGAGACAGCTTCCTACGAGCAGTACTTC.

This clonotype has a single count. A junction boundary mismatches the germline segment, possibly from a read error. This chain uses TRBV27 with TRBJ2-1, with D tentatively TRBD2 (6 bases). CDR1 is MNHEY and CDR2 is SMNVEV in the germline V gene (reference sequence). This CDR3 has 14 residues. The CDR3 nucleotides are TGTGCCAGCAGTCCCGCGGGAACCTACAATGAGCAGTTGTTC. It specifies CASSPAGTYNEQLF.

This clonotype was recorded many times. The rearrangement joins TRBV9 to TRBJ2-2; no reliable D call. This CDR3 spans 15 amino acids. Germline V gene data show CDR1 as SGDLS and CDR2 as YYNGEE. V was cut by 0 bases and J by 0 bases, with 6 bases left in between. The CDR3 bases are TGTGCCAGCAGCGTAGGAAGGACGAACACCGGGGAGCTGTTTTTT. Translating gives CASSVGRTNTGELFF.

The sample holds many counts of this clonotype. This rearrangement joins TRBV6-2 or TRBV6-3 to TRBJ2-4; D gene unclear. The V end lost 2 bases, the J end lost 6 bases, and 5 bases lay between the germline ends. Germline V gene data show CDR1 as MNHEY and CDR2 as SVGEGT. This CDR3 region has 12 residues. The CDR3 loop reads CASSYSRNIQYF. DNA of the CDR3: TGTGCCAGCAGTTACAGTCGAAACATTCAGTACTTC.

This clonotype was picked up many times. The rearrangement joins TRBV12-3 or TRBV12-4 to TRBJ2-1; TRBD2 might be the D (5 bases). V lost 8 bases to trimming and J lost 10 bases, with 15 bases between them. The CDR3 runs to 12 residues. The CDR3 DNA follows: TGTGCCAGCGGGAGACTTTCAGCGGAGCAGTTCTTC. This sequence encodes CASGRLSAEQFF.

This clonotype was picked up a small number of times. The chain joins TRBV27 to TRBJ2-7, with TRBD1 identical over 9 bases. The germline V gene has CDR1 MNHEY and CDR2 SMNVEV (reference sequence). The CDR3 runs to 16 residues. V gave up 2 bases and J gave up 5 bases; unmatched junction bases: 10. The CDR3 is CASSLPPGTGYHEQYF. The CDR3 DNA sequence: TGTGCCAGCAGTTTACCCCCGGGGACAGGGTACCACGAGCAGTACTTC.

This clonotype was detected ten times or more. This chain uses TRBV6-1 with TRBJ2-1; 7 bases are a match to TRBD2. This CDR3 has 15 amino acids. Germline CDR1 reads MNHNS; CDR2 reads SASEGT. V was clipped by 1 base and J by 11 bases; unmatched bases: 11. The CDR3 sequence is CASSEGRLAITQQFF. CDR3 nucleotide sequence: TGTGCCAGCAGTGAAGGAAGACTAGCCATAACCCAGCAGTTCTTC.